A selection of T cell receptor beta chains follows, all from one sample in a study of vaccination and CD4 T cells after COVID-19. Antigen specificity for these receptors is unknown. TCRdb re-analysed the PCR reads in MiXCR, keeping a single row per CDR3 protein. The sample contains under 30,000 distinct CDR3 sequences, roughly 40% of which appear only once. The sample here was CD4+ T cells from blood, cultured in vitro, taken about 7 months after SARS-CoV-2 vaccination. The receptors originated from a human donor who had recovered from COVID-19. Both conserved end residues are part of each CDR3. D genes are given only for firm matches. Size is omitted from some rows. Given values are once, few, many or a class for expanded clones.

>TRBJ2-5|-|TRBV28|TRBD2
CASSKFSTQEGGRQETQYF
TGTGCCAGCAGCAAATTTTCAACACAAGAGGGAGGGCGGCAAGAGACCCAGTACTTC
>TRBJ2-7|few|TRBV28|TRBD2
CASTNWTRTREYEQYF
TGTGCCAGCACCAACTGGACGAGGACTAGAGAATACGAGCAGTACTTC
>TRBJ2-7|few|TRBV7-9|TRBD2
CASSSGLAGGSSYEQYF
TGTGCCAGCAGCTCCGGACTAGCGGGAGGCTCGTCCTACGAGCAGTACTTC
>TRBJ1-6|-|TRBV30|TRBD1
CAWSVSGTGESPLHF
TGTGCCTGGAGTGTATCAGGGACAGGGGAGTCACCCCTCCACTTT
>TRBJ1-1|-|TRBV10-3|TRBD1
CAARGQGGKNTEAFF
TGTGCCGCCCGTGGACAGGGGGGAAAGAACACTGAAGCTTTCTTT
>TRBJ2-5|-|TRBV7-2|-
CASSFASVSYQETQYF
TGTGCCAGCAGCTTTGCAAGCGTATCGTACCAAGAGACCCAGTACTTC
>TRBJ2-7|-|TRBV7-6|TRBD1
CASRETGDSYEQYF
TGTGCCAGCAGGGAGACAGGGGACTCCTACGAGCAGTACTTC
>TRBJ2-5|few|TRBV20-1|-
CSAPRLVDDETQYF
TGCAGTGCTCCACGACTAGTGGATGACGAGACCCAGTACTTC
>TRBJ2-5|few|TRBV6-1|-
CASSPSALVETQYF
TGTGCCAGCAGCCCAAGTGCCCTAGTCGAGACCCAGTACTTC
>TRBJ2-7|-|TRBV10-3|-
CAIRGALGEQYF
TGTGCCATCAGGGGGGCTCTGGGGGAGCAGTACTTC
>TRBJ2-3|-|TRBV5-4|-
CASSPSTDTQYF
TGTGCCAGCAGCCCTTCGACAGATACGCAGTATTTT
>TRBJ2-5|few|TRBV6-1|-
CASSDSVATQYF
TGTGCCAGCAGTGACTCAGTGGCGACCCAGTACTTC
>TRBJ2-3|few|TRBV20-1|TRBD1
CSARSDRGRSDTQYF
TGCAGTGCTAGGTCGGACAGGGGGCGATCAGATACGCAGTATTTT
>TRBJ1-1|few|TRBV20-1|-
CSAVLTMAHSRPNTEAFF
TGCAGTGCGGTACTTACGATGGCACATTCACGACCGAACACTGAAGCTTTCTTT
>TRBJ2-7|few|TRBV7-8|-
CASSPQAGASYEQYF
TGTGCCAGCAGCCCCCAGGCGGGGGCAAGCTACGAGCAGTACTTC
>TRBJ2-1|few|TRBV7-8|TRBD2
CASNSGGYEQFF
TGTGCCAGCAATTCGGGAGGGTATGAGCAGTTCTTC
>TRBJ1-2|-|TRBV10-3|-
CAISPGRNYVYTF
TGTGCCATCAGCCCCGGGAGAAACTATGTCTACACCTTC
>TRBJ2-3|-|TRBV20-1|TRBD2
CSAPKPGRFTDTQYF
TGCAGTGCTCCTAAGCCCGGGAGGTTCACAGATACGCAGTATTTT
>TRBJ2-1|-|TRBV7-8|TRBD2
CASSARLASYNEQFF
TGTGCCAGCAGCGCCCGACTAGCATCCTACAATGAGCAGTTCTTC
>TRBJ2-7|-|TRBV19|TRBD2
CASSSFSGRRYEQYF
TGTGCCAGTAGTAGTTTCAGCGGGAGACGGTACGAGCAGTACTTC
>TRBJ2-7|-|TRBV6-5|TRBD1
CASSYGDRPSYEQYF
TGTGCCAGCAGTTACGGGGACAGGCCATCCTACGAGCAGTACTTC
>TRBJ1-6|few|TRBV20-1|-
CSAHIYRDPYNSPLHF
TGCAGTGCGCACATATACAGGGATCCTTATAATTCACCCCTCCACTTT
>TRBJ2-5|few|TRBV6-1|-
CASSRQIQETQYF
TGTGCCAGCAGTCGCCAAATCCAAGAGACCCAGTACTTC
>TRBJ1-5|few|TRBV20-1|-
CSARDRETNQPQHF
TGCAGTGCTAGAGACAGGGAGACGAATCAGCCCCAGCATTTT
>TRBJ1-2|-|TRBV6-1|-
CASSPRRHYGYTF
TGTGCCAGCAGCCCGAGACGGCACTATGGCTACACCTTC
>TRBJ2-1|-|TRBV20-1|-
CSAEDPHVRDEQFF
TGCAGTGCGGAAGACCCACACGTTAGGGATGAGCAGTTCTTC
>TRBJ2-7|-|TRBV27|TRBD1
CASSLRGQGGSYEQYF
TGTGCCAGCAGCCTTAGGGGACAGGGGGGCTCCTACGAGCAGTACTTC
>TRBJ2-5|few|TRBV20-1|TRBD2
CSARGLATETQYF
TGCAGTGCTCGCGGACTAGCGACGGAGACCCAGTACTTC
>TRBJ2-3|few|TRBV20-1|-
CSARDLGYADTQYF
TGCAGTGCTAGAGATTTAGGTTACGCAGATACGCAGTATTTT
>TRBJ2-1|-|TRBV7-8|-
CASSFRDKYNEQFF
TGTGCCAGCAGCTTCCGGGACAAATACAATGAGCAGTTCTTC
>TRBJ2-7|few|TRBV20-1|TRBD1
CSAREGDSQQYF
TGCAGTGCTAGAGAGGGGGACAGTCAGCAGTACTTC
>TRBJ2-6|-|TRBV7-3|-
CASSLTGRSSGANVLTF
TGTGCCAGCAGCTTAACTGGCAGGAGCTCTGGGGCCAACGTCCTGACTTTC
>TRBJ2-2|-|TRBV6-4|TRBD1
CASSDSDRGELFF
TGTGCCAGCAGTGACTCGGACAGGGGGGAGCTGTTTTTT
>TRBJ2-7|-|TRBV27|-
CASSGWGYEQYF
TGTGCCAGCAGTGGTTGGGGGTACGAGCAGTACTTC
>TRBJ2-7|few|TRBV28|TRBD1
CASSTPQGQGAFEQYF
TGTGCCAGCAGTACACCTCAGGGACAGGGGGCTTTCGAGCAGTACTTC
>TRBJ2-7|-|TRBV20-1|-
CSARSGGSPSYEQYF
TGCAGTGCTAGGAGTGGGGGTTCCCCTTCCTACGAGCAGTACTTC
>TRBJ2-3|-|TRBV27|TRBD2
CASSGGRATDTQYF
TGTGCCAGCAGTGGCGGGAGGGCTACAGATACGCAGTATTTT
>TRBJ2-1|-|TRBV7-9|TRBD2
CASSLGGSGRGNNEQFF
TGTGCCAGCAGCTTAGGAGGTAGCGGGAGGGGAAACAATGAGCAGTTCTTC
>TRBJ1-1|-|TRBV2|TRBD1
CASGDRSGTEAFF
TGTGCCAGCGGGGACAGGTCGGGCACTGAAGCTTTCTTT
>TRBJ1-2|few|TRBV28|-
CASSLGTGFYGYTF
TGTGCCAGCAGTTTAGGTACAGGATTCTATGGCTACACCTTC
>TRBJ1-5|few|TRBV28|-
CASRWSNQPQHF
TGTGCCAGCAGGTGGAGCAATCAGCCCCAGCATTTT
>TRBJ1-2|-|TRBV7-8|-
CASSLAFWEEGGYTF
TGTGCCAGCAGCTTAGCGTTTTGGGAAGAGGGTGGCTACACCTTC
>TRBJ1-4|-|TRBV7-6|-
CASSLARSASEKLFF
TGTGCCAGCAGCTTAGCTAGGTCCGCAAGTGAAAAACTGTTTTTT
>TRBJ2-3|-|TRBV28|-
CASSLSGQRSDTQYF
TGTGCCAGCAGTTTAAGTGGTCAGCGTTCAGATACGCAGTATTTT
>TRBJ2-1|-|TRBV28|-
CASTPLGGYEQFF
TGTGCCAGCACACCATTGGGAGGCTATGAGCAGTTCTTC
>TRBJ2-7|few|TRBV6-5|-
CASSYSAVTLSYEQYF
TGTGCCAGCAGTTACTCTGCAGTTACCCTCTCCTACGAGCAGTACTTC
>TRBJ2-5|-|TRBV5-6|-
CASSGPPQETQYF
TGTGCCAGCAGCGGACCCCCCCAAGAGACCCAGTACTTC
>TRBJ1-5|-|TRBV20-1|TRBD1
CSASDRGNQPQHF
TGCAGTGCTTCCGACAGGGGAAATCAGCCCCAGCATTTT
>TRBJ2-7|few|TRBV24-1|TRBD1
CATSDRRQGAYEQYF
TGTGCCACCAGTGACAGAAGACAGGGCGCCTACGAGCAGTACTTC
>TRBJ2-3|-|TRBV7-9|-
CASTARRADTQYF
TGTGCCAGCACTGCCAGACGAGCAGATACGCAGTATTTT
>TRBJ2-7|-|TRBV5-4|-
CASSSQDGAQYF
TGTGCCAGCAGCTCACAGGACGGGGCGCAGTACTTC
>TRBJ2-1|-|TRBV7-2|-
CASQSQGPEQFF
TGTGCCAGCCAAAGCCAGGGGCCTGAGCAGTTCTTC
>TRBJ1-2|-|TRBV6-1|TRBD1
CASSTRDRDYGYTF
TGTGCCAGCAGTACACGGGACAGGGACTATGGCTACACCTTC
>TRBJ2-7|-|TRBV20-1|TRBD2
CSADSGFTGTSGYEQYF
TGCAGTGCCGATTCCGGGTTCACCGGGACTAGCGGTTACGAGCAGTACTTC
>TRBJ2-7|-|TRBV28|-
CASSFEGTLSYEQYF
TGTGCCAGCAGTTTTGAGGGAACCCTCTCCTACGAGCAGTACTTC
>TRBJ2-5|-|TRBV20-1|TRBD2
CSAVAGVAETQYF
TGCAGTGCCGTCGCGGGAGTAGCAGAGACCCAGTACTTC
>TRBJ2-7|-|TRBV20-1|-
CSATRGDGHSTSYEQYF
TGCAGTGCTACCCGTGGTGACGGACATTCGACCTCCTACGAGCAGTACTTC
>TRBJ2-1|few|TRBV20-1|TRBD2
CSARTSRYNEQFF
TGCAGTGCTAGGACTAGCCGATACAATGAGCAGTTCTTC
>TRBJ1-6|-|TRBV20-1|TRBD1
CSAQPGQENSPLHF
TGCAGTGCCCAACCGGGACAGGAGAATTCACCCCTCCACTTT